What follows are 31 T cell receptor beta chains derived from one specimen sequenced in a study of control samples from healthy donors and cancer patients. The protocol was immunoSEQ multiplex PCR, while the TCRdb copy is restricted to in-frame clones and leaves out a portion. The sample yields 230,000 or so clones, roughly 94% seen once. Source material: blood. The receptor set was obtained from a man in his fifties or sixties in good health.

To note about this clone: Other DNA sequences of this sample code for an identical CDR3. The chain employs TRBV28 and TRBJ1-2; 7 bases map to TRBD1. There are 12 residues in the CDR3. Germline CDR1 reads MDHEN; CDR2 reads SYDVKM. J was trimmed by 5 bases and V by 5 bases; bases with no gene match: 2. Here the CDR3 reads CASSLRGYGYTF. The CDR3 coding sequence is TGTGCCAGCAGTCTCAGGGGGTATGGCTACACCTTC.

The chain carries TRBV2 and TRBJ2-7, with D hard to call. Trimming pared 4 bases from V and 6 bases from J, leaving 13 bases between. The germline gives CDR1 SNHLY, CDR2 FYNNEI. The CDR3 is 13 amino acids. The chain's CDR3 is CASSVLGSSEQYV. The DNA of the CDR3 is TGTGCCAGCAGTGTCCTGGGGTCATCCGAGCAGTACGTC.

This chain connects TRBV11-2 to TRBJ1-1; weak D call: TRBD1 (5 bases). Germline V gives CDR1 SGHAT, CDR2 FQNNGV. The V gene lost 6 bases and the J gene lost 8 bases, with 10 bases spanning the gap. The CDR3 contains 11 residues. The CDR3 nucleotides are TGTGCCAGCAGAGGGACGATAGAAGCTTTCTTT. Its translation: CASRGTIEAFF.

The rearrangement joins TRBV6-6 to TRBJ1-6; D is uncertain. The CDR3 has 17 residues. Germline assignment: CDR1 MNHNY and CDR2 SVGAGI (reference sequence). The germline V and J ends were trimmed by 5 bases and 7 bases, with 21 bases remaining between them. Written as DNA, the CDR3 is TGTGCCAGCAGTCGACCGACCGCAGAGGGCCCGAATTCACCCCTCCACTTT. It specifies CASSRPTAEGPNSPLHF.

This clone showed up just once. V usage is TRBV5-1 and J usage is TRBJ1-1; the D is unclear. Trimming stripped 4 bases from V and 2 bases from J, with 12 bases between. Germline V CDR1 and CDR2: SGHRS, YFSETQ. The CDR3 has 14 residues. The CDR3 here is CASSTAGRNTEAFF. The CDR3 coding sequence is TGCGCCAGCAGCACAGCCGGGAGAAACACTGAAGCTTTCTTT.

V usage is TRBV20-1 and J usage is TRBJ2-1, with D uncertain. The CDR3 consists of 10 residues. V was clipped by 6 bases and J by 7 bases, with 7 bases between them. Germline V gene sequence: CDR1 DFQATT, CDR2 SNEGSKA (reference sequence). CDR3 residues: CSATENEQFF. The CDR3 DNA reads TGCAGTGCCACAGAAAATGAGCAGTTCTTC.

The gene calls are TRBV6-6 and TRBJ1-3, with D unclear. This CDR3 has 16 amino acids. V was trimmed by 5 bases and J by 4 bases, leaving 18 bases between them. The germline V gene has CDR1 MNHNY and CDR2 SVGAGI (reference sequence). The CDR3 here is CASSLGAGMGGNTIYF. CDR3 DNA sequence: TGTGCCAGCAGTCTGGGCGCGGGGATGGGAGGAAACACCATATATTTT.

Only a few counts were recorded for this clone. The CDR3: CASKSLPNGNQPQHF. As DNA, the CDR3 is TGTGCCAGCAAATCACTACCAAACGGGAATCAGCCCCAGCATTTT. The rearrangement joins TRBV6-5 to TRBJ1-5, with D hard to call. This CDR3 comprises 15 residues. Per germline, CDR1 MNHEY and CDR2 SVGAGI. Trimming shortened V by 7 bases and J by 4 bases, and 17 bases separated the two germline ends.

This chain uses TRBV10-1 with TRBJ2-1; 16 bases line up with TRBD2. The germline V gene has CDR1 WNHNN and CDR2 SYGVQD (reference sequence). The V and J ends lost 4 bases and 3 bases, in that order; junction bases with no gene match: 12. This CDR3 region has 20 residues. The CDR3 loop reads CASSGGRGTSGGAFYNEQFF. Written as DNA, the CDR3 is TGCGCCAGCAGTGGGGGCCGAGGGACTAGCGGGGGGGCATTCTACAATGAGCAGTTCTTC.

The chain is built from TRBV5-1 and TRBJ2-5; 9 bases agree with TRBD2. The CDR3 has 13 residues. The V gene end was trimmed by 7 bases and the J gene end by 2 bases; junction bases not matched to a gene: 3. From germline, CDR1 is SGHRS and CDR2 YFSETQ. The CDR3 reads CASASGVQETQYF. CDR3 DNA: TGCGCCAGCGCTAGCGGGGTGCAAGAGACCCAGTACTTC.

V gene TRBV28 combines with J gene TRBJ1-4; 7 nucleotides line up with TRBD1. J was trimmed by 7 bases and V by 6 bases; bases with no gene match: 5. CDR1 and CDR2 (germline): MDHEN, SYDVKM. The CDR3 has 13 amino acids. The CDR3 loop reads CASRGQIGEKLFF. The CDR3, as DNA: TGTGCCAGCAGGGGACAGATAGGTGAAAAACTGTTTTTT.

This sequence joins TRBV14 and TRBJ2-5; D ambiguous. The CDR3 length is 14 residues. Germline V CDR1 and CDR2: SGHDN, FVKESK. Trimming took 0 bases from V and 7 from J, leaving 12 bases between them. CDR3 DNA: TGTGCCAGCAGCCAAGATCTGGGTACCAGGACCCAGTACTTC. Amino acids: CASSQDLGTRTQYF.

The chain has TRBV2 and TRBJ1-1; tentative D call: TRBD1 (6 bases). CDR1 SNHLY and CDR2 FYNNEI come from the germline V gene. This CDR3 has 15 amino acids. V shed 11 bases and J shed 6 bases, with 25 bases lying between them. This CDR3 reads CARTIDRQNGAEAFF. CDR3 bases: TGTGCCCGTACTATCGACAGGCAAAACGGCGCTGAAGCTTTCTTT.

The CDR3 loop reads CASSQGNADTQYF. For the CDR3, the DNA is TGCGCCAGCAGCCAGGGTAACGCAGATACGCAGTATTTT. The chain combines TRBV5-1 with TRBJ2-3, with a weak D call TRBD1 (5 bases). The CDR3 is 13 amino acids. The ends were cut back, 4 bases at V and 4 bases at J, with 10 bases in the middle. Germline V lookup: CDR1 SGHRS, CDR2 YFSETQ.

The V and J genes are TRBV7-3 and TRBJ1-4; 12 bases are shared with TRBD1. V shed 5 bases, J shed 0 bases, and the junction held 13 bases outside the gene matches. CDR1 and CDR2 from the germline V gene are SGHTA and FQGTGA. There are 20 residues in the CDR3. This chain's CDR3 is CASSLGTGGLLSPTNEKLFF. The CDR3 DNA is TGTGCCAGCAGCCTCGGGACAGGGGGCCTCCTTTCCCCAACTAATGAAAAACTGTTTTTT.

The CDR3 is CASSLVDGLFF. The CDR3 bases are TGTGCCAGCAGCTTAGTCGACGGACTGTTTTTT. The chain uses TRBV11-2 and TRBJ1-4; no clear D. This CDR3 region has 11 residues. Looked up from germline, CDR1 is SGHAT and CDR2 is FQNNGV. Between the trimmed V and J ends, which lost 1 base and 13 bases, there was a span of 7 bases.

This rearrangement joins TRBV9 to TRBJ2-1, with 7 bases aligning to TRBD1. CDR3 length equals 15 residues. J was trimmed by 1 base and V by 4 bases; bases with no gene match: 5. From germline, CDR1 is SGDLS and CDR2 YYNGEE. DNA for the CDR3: TGTGCCAGCAGCACACAGGGGTCTTCCTACAATGAGCAGTTCTTC. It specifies CASSTQGSSYNEQFF.

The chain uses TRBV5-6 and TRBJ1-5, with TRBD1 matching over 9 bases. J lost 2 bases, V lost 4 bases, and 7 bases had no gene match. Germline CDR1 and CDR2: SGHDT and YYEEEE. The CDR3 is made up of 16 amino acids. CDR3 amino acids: CASSPRTGEGNQPQHF. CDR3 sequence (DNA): TGTGCCAGCAGCCCGAGGACAGGGGAGGGCAATCAGCCCCAGCATTTT. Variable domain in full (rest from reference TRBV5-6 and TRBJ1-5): DAGVTQSPTHLIKTRGQQVTLRCSPKSGHDTVSWYQQALGQGPQFIFQYYEEEERQRGNFPDRFSGHQFPNYSSELNVNALLLGDSALYLCASSPRTGEGNQPQHFGDGTRLSIL.

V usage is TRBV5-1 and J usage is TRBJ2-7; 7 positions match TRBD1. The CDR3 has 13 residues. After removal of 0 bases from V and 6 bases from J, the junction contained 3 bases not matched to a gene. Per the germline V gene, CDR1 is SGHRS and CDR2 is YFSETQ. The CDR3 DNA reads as TGCGCCAGCAGCTTGGGTGCAGGGGGCGAGCAGTACTTC. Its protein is CASSLGAGGEQYF. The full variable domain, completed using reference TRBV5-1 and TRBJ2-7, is KAGVTQTPRYLIKTRGQQVTLSCSPISGHRSVSWYQQTPGQGLQFLFEYFSETQRNKGNFPGRFSGRQFSNSRSEMNVSTLELGDSALYLCASSLGAGGEQYFGPGTRLTVT.

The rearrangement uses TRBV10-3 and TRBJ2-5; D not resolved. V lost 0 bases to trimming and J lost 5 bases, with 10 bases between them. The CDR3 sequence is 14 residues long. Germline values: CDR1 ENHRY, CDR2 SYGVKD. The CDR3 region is CAISESAPGETQYF. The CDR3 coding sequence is TGTGCCATCAGTGAGTCGGCTCCCGGGGAGACCCAGTACTTC.

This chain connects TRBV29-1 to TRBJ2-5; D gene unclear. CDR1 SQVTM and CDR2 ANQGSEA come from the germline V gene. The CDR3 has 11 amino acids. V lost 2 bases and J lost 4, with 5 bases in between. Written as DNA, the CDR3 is TGCAGCGTTGAAAGAAGAGAGACCCAGTACTTC. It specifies CSVERRETQYF.

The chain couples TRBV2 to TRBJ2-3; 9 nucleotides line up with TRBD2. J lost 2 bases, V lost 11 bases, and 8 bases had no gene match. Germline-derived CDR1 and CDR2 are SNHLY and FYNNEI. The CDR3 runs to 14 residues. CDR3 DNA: TGTGCCGGGTTGCGGGGGGGCAACACAGATACGCAGTATTTT. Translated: CAGLRGGNTDTQYF. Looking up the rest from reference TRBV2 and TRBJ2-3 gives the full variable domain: EPEVTQTPSHQVTQMGQEVILRCVPISNHLYFYWYRQILGQKVEFLVSFYNNEISEKSEIFDDQFSVERPDGSNFTLKIRSTKLEDSAMYFCAGLRGGNTDTQYFGPGTRLTVL.

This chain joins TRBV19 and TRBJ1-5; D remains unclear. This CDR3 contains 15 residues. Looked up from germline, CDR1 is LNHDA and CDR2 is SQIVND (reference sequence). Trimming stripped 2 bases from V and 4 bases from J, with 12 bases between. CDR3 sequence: CASSIRQNGNQPQHF. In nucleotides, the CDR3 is TGTGCCAGTAGTATAAGGCAGAACGGAAATCAGCCCCAGCATTTT.

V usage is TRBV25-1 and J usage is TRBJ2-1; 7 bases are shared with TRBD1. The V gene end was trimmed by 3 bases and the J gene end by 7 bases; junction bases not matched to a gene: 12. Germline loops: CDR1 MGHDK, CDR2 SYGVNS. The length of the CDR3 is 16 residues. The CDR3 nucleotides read TGTGCCAGCAGTGACCCCCGGGACAGCCTCACGAATGAGCAGTTCTTC. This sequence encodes CASSDPRDSLTNEQFF.

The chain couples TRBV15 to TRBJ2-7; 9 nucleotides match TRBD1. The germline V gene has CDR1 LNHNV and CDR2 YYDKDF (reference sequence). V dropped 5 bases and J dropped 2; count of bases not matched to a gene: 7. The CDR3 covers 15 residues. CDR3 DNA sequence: TGTGCCACCAGCGTAAGTGGGACAGGGACCTACGAGCAGTACTTC. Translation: CATSVSGTGTYEQYF.

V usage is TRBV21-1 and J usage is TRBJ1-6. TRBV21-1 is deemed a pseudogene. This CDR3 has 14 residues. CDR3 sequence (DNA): TGTGCCAGCAGCCTAAGGACCGCAAAATCACCCCTCCACTTT. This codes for CASSLRTAKSPLHF.

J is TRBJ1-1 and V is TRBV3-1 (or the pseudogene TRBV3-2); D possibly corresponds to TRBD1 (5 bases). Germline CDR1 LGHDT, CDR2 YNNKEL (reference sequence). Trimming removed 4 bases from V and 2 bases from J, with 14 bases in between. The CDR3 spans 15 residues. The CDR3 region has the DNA TGTGCCAGCAGCCTTTTCGGGGGGATTAACACTGAAGCTTTCTTT. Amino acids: CASSLFGGINTEAFF.

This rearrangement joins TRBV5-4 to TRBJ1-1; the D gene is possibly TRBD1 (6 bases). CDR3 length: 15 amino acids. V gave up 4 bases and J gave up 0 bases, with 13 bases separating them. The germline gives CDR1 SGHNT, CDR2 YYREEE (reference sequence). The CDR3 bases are TGTGCCAGCAGCCTCAGACAGGTTATGAACACTGAAGCTTTCTTT. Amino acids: CASSLRQVMNTEAFF.

CDR3 nucleotides: TGTGCCATCAGTGAACAGGCAGATCGGGAGCAGTACGTC. Translation: CAISEQADREQYV. The gene calls are TRBV10-3 and TRBJ2-7; perhaps TRBD1 as D (5 bases). The V and J ends lost 3 bases and 7 bases respectively, with 13 bases between them. This CDR3 comprises 13 residues. The germline V gene encodes CDR1 ENHRY and CDR2 SYGVKD.

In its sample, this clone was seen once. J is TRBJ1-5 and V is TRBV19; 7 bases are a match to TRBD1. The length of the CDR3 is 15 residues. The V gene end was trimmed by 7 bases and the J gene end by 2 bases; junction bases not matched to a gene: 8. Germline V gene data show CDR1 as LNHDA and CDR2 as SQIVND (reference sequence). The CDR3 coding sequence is TGTGCCAGTACCTCGGGACAGATTCGCAATCAGCCCCAGCATTTT. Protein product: CASTSGQIRNQPQHF.

Here the CDR3 DNA reads TGTGCCACCAGTGACCCCCGGCGGGGAAACACCATATATTTT. As protein: CATSDPRRGNTIYF. V is TRBV24-1 and J is TRBJ1-3; D unclear. V was pared by 4 bases and J by 4 bases, with 10 bases between. This CDR3 has 14 residues. In germline, CDR1 is KGHDR, CDR2 SFDVKD.